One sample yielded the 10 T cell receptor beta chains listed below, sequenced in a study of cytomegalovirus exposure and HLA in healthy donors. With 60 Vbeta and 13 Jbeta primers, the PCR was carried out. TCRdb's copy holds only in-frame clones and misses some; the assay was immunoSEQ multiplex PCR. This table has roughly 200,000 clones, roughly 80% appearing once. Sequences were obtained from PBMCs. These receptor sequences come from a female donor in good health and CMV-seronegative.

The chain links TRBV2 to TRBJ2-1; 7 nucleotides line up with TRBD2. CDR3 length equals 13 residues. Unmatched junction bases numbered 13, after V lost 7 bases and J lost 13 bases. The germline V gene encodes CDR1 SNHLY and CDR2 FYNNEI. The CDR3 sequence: CASTRESSRYQFF. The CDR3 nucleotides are TGTGCCAGCACGCGGGAGTCCTCAAGGTATCAGTTCTTC.

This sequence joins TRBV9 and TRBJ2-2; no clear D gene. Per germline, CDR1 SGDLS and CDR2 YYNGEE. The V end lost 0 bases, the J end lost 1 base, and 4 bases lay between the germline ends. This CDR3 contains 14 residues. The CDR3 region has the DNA TGTGCCAGCAGCGTAGTACTGAACACCGGGGAGCTGTTTTTT. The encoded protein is CASSVVLNTGELFF.

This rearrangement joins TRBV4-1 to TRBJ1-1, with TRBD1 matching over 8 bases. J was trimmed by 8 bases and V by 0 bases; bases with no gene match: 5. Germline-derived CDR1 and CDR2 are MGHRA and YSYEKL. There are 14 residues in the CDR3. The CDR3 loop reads CASSQEPQGAEAFF. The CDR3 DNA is TGCGCCAGCAGCCAAGAGCCCCAGGGGGCCGAAGCTTTCTTT.

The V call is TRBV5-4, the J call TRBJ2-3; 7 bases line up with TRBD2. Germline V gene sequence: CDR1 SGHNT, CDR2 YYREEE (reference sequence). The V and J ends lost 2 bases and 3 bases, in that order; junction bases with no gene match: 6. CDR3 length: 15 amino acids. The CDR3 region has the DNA TGTGCCAGCAGCTTAAAGGGAGGGTTAACAGATACGCAGTATTTT. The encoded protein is CASSLKGGLTDTQYF. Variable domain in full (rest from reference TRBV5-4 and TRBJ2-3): ETGVTQSPTHLIKTRGQQVTLRCSSQSGHNTVSWYQQALGQGPQFIFQYYREEENGRGNFPPRFSGLQFPNYSSELNVNALELDDSALYLCASSLKGGLTDTQYFGPGTRLTVL.

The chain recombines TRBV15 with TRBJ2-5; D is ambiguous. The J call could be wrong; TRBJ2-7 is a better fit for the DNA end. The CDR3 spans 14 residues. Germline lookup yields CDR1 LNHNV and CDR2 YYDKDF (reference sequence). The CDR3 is CATSRDLELAEQYF. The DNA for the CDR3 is TGTGCCACCAGCAGAGATCTAGAATTGGCCGAGCAGTACTTC.

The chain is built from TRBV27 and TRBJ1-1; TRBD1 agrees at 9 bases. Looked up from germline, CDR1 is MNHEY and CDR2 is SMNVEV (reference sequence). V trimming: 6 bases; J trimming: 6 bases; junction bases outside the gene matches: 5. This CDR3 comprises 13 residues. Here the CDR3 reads CASRPDRGPEAFF. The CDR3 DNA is TGTGCCAGCAGACCGGACAGGGGCCCTGAAGCTTTCTTT.

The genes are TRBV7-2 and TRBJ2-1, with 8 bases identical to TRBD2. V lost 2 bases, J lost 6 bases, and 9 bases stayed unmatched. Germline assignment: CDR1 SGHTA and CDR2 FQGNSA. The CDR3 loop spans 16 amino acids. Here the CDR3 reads CASSLYSAGVINEQFF. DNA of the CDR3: TGTGCCAGCAGCTTATATTCAGCGGGAGTAATCAATGAGCAGTTCTTC.

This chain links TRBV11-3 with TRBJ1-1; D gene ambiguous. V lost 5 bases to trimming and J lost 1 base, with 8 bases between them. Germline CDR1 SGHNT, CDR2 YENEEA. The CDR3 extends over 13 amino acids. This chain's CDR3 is CASSPDWNTEAFF. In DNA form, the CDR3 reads TGTGCCAGCAGCCCGGACTGGAACACTGAAGCTTTCTTT.

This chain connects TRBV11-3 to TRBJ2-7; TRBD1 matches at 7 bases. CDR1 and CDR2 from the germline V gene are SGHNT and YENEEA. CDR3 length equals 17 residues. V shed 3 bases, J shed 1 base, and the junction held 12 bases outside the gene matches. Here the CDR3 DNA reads TGTGCCAGCAGCTTTGCAGTAGGGACAGCCCAATCCTACGAGCAGTACTTC. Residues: CASSFAVGTAQSYEQYF.

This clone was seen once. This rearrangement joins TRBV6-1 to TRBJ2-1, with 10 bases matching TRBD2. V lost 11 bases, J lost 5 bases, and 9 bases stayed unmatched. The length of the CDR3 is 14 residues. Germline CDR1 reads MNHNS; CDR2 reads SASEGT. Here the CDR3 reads CAARIGLADNEQFF. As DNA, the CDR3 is TGTGCCGCCCGAATCGGACTAGCGGACAATGAGCAGTTCTTC.